The 31 T cell receptor beta chains below all came from one sample that was sequenced in a study of blood T cell repertoires in COVID-19. Sequencing used immunoSEQ multiplex PCR; TCRdb keeps in-frame clones, though not all of them. This table holds fewer than 350,000 clones, 70% to 90% found once. Material: peripheral blood. Receptor source: a man younger than 35 with active or convalescent COVID-19.

The chain links TRBV6-5 to TRBJ2-1; no definite D call. Germline V gene data show CDR1 as MNHEY and CDR2 as SVGAGI. The CDR3 sequence is 14 residues long. The V end lost 2 bases, the J end lost 7 bases, and 12 bases lay between the germline ends. Written as DNA, the CDR3 is TGTGCCAGCAGTTACGCCGGCAGGATGAATGAGCAGTTCTTC. As protein: CASSYAGRMNEQFF.

J is TRBJ2-2 and V is TRBV7-2; 8 bases match TRBD2. Unmatched junction bases numbered 12, after V lost 4 bases and J lost 2 bases. This CDR3 comprises 18 residues. The germline CDR1 and CDR2 sequences are SGHTA and FQGNSA. The CDR3 here is CASSSRVGGGPNTGELFF. CDR3 sequence (DNA): TGTGCCAGCAGCTCCCGGGTGGGCGGGGGGCCTAACACCGGGGAGCTGTTTTTT.

This CDR3 is CASSVGTAHNQPQHF. The CDR3 coding sequence is TGTGCCAGCAGCGTAGGGACAGCACACAATCAGCCCCAGCATTTT. The V call is TRBV7-9, the J call TRBJ1-5; TRBD1 matches 7 bases. Trimming at V came to 5 bases and at J to 3 bases, leaving 7 bases not matched to a gene. The CDR3 sequence is 15 residues long. Looked up from germline, CDR1 is SEHNR and CDR2 is FQNEAQ (reference sequence).

V gene TRBV5-1 combines with J gene TRBJ2-5, with TRBD1 as a possible D gene (6 bases). Germline loops: CDR1 SGHRS, CDR2 YFSETQ. With 2 bases removed from V and 2 bases from J, the gap between germline ends came to 13 bases. The CDR3 sequence is 15 residues long. The CDR3: CASSFLRTEQETQYF. The CDR3 bases are TGCGCCAGCAGCTTTCTGAGGACAGAACAAGAGACCCAGTACTTC.

The chain is built from TRBV5-1 and TRBJ2-5; D possibly corresponds to TRBD1 (6 bases). V gave up 4 bases and J gave up 4 bases, with 14 bases separating them. Germline CDR1 and CDR2: SGHRS and YFSETQ. This CDR3 has 14 residues. CDR3 loop: CASSRGSQTETQYF. The CDR3 DNA reads as TGCGCCAGCAGCAGGGGGAGCCAGACAGAGACCCAGTACTTC. Combining the CDR3 with reference TRBV5-1 and TRBJ2-5 gives the whole variable domain KAGVTQTPRYLIKTRGQQVTLSCSPISGHRSVSWYQQTPGQGLQFLFEYFSETQRNKGNFPGRFSGRQFSNSRSEMNVSTLELGDSALYLCASSRGSQTETQYFGPGTRLLVL.

The gene calls are TRBV19 and TRBJ1-4; D call uncertain. The germline V gene encodes CDR1 LNHDA and CDR2 SQIVND (reference sequence). V dropped 5 bases and J dropped 6 bases, with 16 bases sitting between them. This CDR3 contains 15 residues. This CDR3 is CASSPGDTPDEKLFF. The DNA for the CDR3 is TGTGCCAGTAGTCCAGGTGACACACCAGATGAAAAACTGTTTTTT.

V and J are TRBV10-3 and TRBJ2-7; 8 nucleotides line up with TRBD1. The ends lost 4 bases at V and 3 bases at J; junction bases unmatched: 5. Germline CDR1 reads ENHRY; CDR2 reads SYGVKD. The CDR3 runs to 14 residues. The chain's CDR3 is CAISGGQEDYEQYF. The CDR3 DNA is TGTGCCATCAGTGGGGGACAGGAAGACTACGAGCAGTACTTC.

V is TRBV7-8 and J is TRBJ2-1; TRBD1 agrees at 7 bases. The CDR3 covers 12 residues. J gave up 7 bases and V 6 bases, and 3 bases lay outside the gene matches. Germline V gene lookup returns CDR1 SGHVS and CDR2 FQNEAQ. CDR3 nucleotide sequence: TGTGCCAGCAGGACACAGGGGAATGAGCAGTTCTTC. This gives the protein CASRTQGNEQFF.

The chain is built from TRBV7-9 and TRBJ1-4, with D perhaps TRBD1 (6 bases). The CDR3 spans 13 residues. The V end was cut by 6 bases, the J end by 4 bases, with 9 bases between. Germline V gene sequence: CDR1 SEHNR, CDR2 FQNEAQ (reference sequence). CDR3 nucleotide sequence: TGTGCCAGCAGGACAGGCCATAATGAAAAACTGTTTTTT. Its translation is CASRTGHNEKLFF.

J is TRBJ1-1 and V is TRBV6-5; D not certain. V was shortened by 2 bases and J by 1 base, with 11 bases between the two germline ends. CDR3 length: 15 residues. Germline CDR1 MNHEY, CDR2 SVGAGI. The CDR3: CASSYANGANTEAFF. CDR3 in DNA: TGTGCCAGCAGTTACGCAAACGGAGCGAACACTGAAGCTTTCTTT.

V is TRBV12-5 and J is TRBJ1-2; D is ambiguous. The length of the CDR3 is 12 residues. Deletions cut 6 bases from V and 9 bases from J, with 14 bases between. Per germline, CDR1 LGHNT and CDR2 FRNRAP. The CDR3, as DNA: TGTGCTAGTGGGACGCTCGACTACAGCTACACCTTC. Protein: CASGTLDYSYTF.

This sequence joins TRBV6-5 and TRBJ1-3, with 7 bases lining up with TRBD1. J lost 3 bases, V lost 7 bases, and 6 bases had no gene match. The CDR3 sequence is 14 residues long. Germline CDR1 reads MNHEY; CDR2 reads SVGAGI. The CDR3 sequence: CASKEQGNGNTIYF. In DNA form, the CDR3 reads TGTGCCAGCAAAGAACAGGGGAATGGAAACACCATATATTTT.

This clone was observed a single time. The gene calls are TRBV4-1 and TRBJ1-2, with 10 bases aligning to TRBD1. CDR3 length equals 15 residues. After removal of 2 bases from V and 7 bases from J, the junction contained 7 bases not matched to a gene. Germline V gene sequence: CDR1 MGHRA, CDR2 YSYEKL. The CDR3 reads CASSQTPGQGFGYTF. DNA of the CDR3: TGCGCCAGCAGCCAAACCCCGGGACAGGGGTTTGGCTACACCTTC.

The chain couples TRBV5-5 to TRBJ1-5, with D unclear. Germline assignment: CDR1 SGHKS and CDR2 YYEKEE (reference sequence). The V end lost 2 bases, the J end lost 1 base, and 7 bases lay between the germline ends. The CDR3 sequence is 14 residues long. The CDR3 DNA sequence: TGTGCCAGCAGCTTCAGCAGGAGCAATCAGCCCCAGCATTTT. It yields the protein CASSFSRSNQPQHF.

This sequence joins TRBV7-9 and TRBJ2-1; 9 bases map to TRBD2. Germline CDR1 is SEHNR and CDR2 is FQNEAQ (reference sequence). The ends lost 5 bases at V and 13 bases at J; junction bases unmatched: 6. The CDR3 is 12 residues long. The CDR3 loop is CASSRSGGFQFF. The CDR3 DNA is TGTGCCAGCAGCCGTAGCGGGGGCTTTCAGTTCTTC.

This chain links TRBV6-5 with TRBJ1-2, with D perhaps matching TRBD1 (6 bases). The V gene lost 8 bases and the J gene lost 8 bases, with 15 bases spanning the gap. This CDR3 spans 12 amino acids. CDR1 is MNHEY and CDR2 is SVGAGI in the germline V gene. CDR3 DNA: TGTGCCAGCTGGGCAGGGGTTAGCGGCTACACCTTC. This translates into CASWAGVSGYTF.

The chain couples TRBV2 to TRBJ2-7; 9 bases align to TRBD1. The germline V gene has CDR1 SNHLY and CDR2 FYNNEI. The CDR3 totals 13 residues. The V and J ends lost 6 bases and 2 bases, in that order; junction bases with no gene match: 2. Here the CDR3 reads CASSRDRAYEQYF. CDR3 coding DNA: TGTGCCAGCAGCAGGGACAGGGCCTACGAGCAGTACTTC.

This chain links TRBV10-2 with TRBJ1-2; 10 bases agree with TRBD1. V shed 3 bases and J 1 base; nucleotides not matched to a gene: 5. Germline V gene lookup returns CDR1 WSHSY and CDR2 SAAADI. This CDR3 spans 16 amino acids. CDR3 DNA: TGCGCCAGCAGTGATTGGGGACAGGGGAATAACTATGGCTACACCTTC. Encoded protein: CASSDWGQGNNYGYTF.

The chain uses TRBV7-3 and TRBJ2-2; D is unresolved. This CDR3 has 14 residues. V was pared by 2 bases and J by 1 base, with 5 bases between. Germline CDR1 is SGHTA and CDR2 is FQGTGA. CDR3 amino acids: CASSLLRNTGELFF. The CDR3 nucleotides read TGTGCCAGCAGCTTACTGCGGAACACCGGGGAGCTGTTTTTT.

Only one count was recorded for this clone. V gene TRBV9 combines with J gene TRBJ1-1; 9 bases map to TRBD1. Per the germline V gene, CDR1 is SGDLS and CDR2 is YYNGEE. V dropped 1 base and J dropped 4; count of bases not matched to a gene: 5. This CDR3 is 15 amino acids long. The CDR3 nucleotides read TGTGCCAGCAGCGTAATCCCGGACAGGGGCACTGAAGCTTTCTTT. Its protein product is CASSVIPDRGTEAFF. Combining the CDR3 with reference TRBV9 and TRBJ1-1 gives the whole variable domain DSGVTQTPKHLITATGQRVTLRCSPRSGDLSVYWYQQSLDQGLQFLIQYYNGEERAKGNILERFSAQQFPDLHSELNLSSLELGDSALYFCASSVIPDRGTEAFFGQGTRLTVV.

Written as DNA, the CDR3 is TGTGCCACCAGTGACAATGGACAGGGGGCCTACAATGAGCAGTTCTTC. It codes for CATSDNGQGAYNEQFF. The chain employs TRBV24-1 and TRBJ2-1, with 10 bases fitting TRBD1. This CDR3 is 16 amino acids long. Germline-derived CDR1 and CDR2 are KGHDR and SFDVKD. Trimming at V came to 4 bases and at J to 2 bases, leaving 4 bases not matched to a gene.

The gene calls are TRBV15 and TRBJ2-5; 7 bases line up with TRBD2. Germline values: CDR1 LNHNV, CDR2 YYDKDF (reference sequence). The CDR3 sequence is 16 residues long. Trimming cost V 3 bases and J 5 bases; bases outside gene matches: 12. The CDR3 DNA is TGTGCCACCAGCAGTCCGAGCGGGATGCCAGACGAGACCCAGTACTTC. This encodes CATSSPSGMPDETQYF.

The genes are TRBV29-1 and TRBJ2-2, with D possibly TRBD1 on 5 matching bases. Per the germline V gene, CDR1 is SQVTM and CDR2 is ANQGSEA. The CDR3 runs to 15 residues. V was pared by 4 bases and J by 4 bases, with 16 bases between. The CDR3: CSVAPDSVLTGELFF. CDR3 nucleotides: TGCAGCGTTGCCCCTGACAGCGTCCTCACCGGGGAGCTGTTTTTT.

This rearrangement joins TRBV7-9 to TRBJ2-7; 7 bases agree with TRBD2. The germline V gene encodes CDR1 SEHNR and CDR2 FQNEAQ (reference sequence). The trim removed 4 bases at V and 0 bases at J, leaving 3 bases unmatched. The CDR3 is 14 amino acids. CDR3 in amino acids: CASSSGTISYEQYF. The CDR3 region has the DNA TGTGCCAGCAGCTCAGGGACTATCTCCTACGAGCAGTACTTC.

The V and J genes are TRBV10-1 and TRBJ1-1; D possibly corresponds to TRBD1 (6 bases). Trimming took off 6 bases at V and 0 bases at J, with 20 bases between the two ends. This CDR3 spans 17 amino acids. The V gene's germline CDR1 is WNHNN and CDR2 SYGVQD (reference sequence). In DNA, the CDR3 is TGCGCCAGCAGATCCCTCGGGACACCGACCATGAACACTGAAGCTTTCTTT. Residues: CASRSLGTPTMNTEAFF.

This clone has just one count. The rearrangement links TRBV2 to TRBJ2-7; 8 nucleotides line up with TRBD1. Germline assignment: CDR1 SNHLY and CDR2 FYNNEI. CDR3 size: 16 residues. V was pared by 4 bases and J by 3 bases, with 11 bases of the junction left unmatched. CDR3 nucleotide sequence: TGTGCCAGCAGTGGTTGGGGACAGGAACGAGGCTACGAGCAGTACTTC. Translated: CASSGWGQERGYEQYF.

The chain combines TRBV5-5 with TRBJ1-1; 12 positions agree with TRBD1. V was clipped by 4 bases and J by 5 bases; unmatched bases: 3. Per germline, CDR1 SGHKS and CDR2 YYEKEE (reference sequence). The CDR3 length is 14 residues. CDR3 bases: TGTGCCAGCAGCCCGGGACAGGGGGCGACTGAAGCTTTCTTT. Amino acids: CASSPGQGATEAFF.

This clone occurred once. The V and J genes are TRBV13 and TRBJ1-4, with D tentatively TRBD1 (5 bases). CDR1 is PRHDT, CDR2 FYEKMQ, per germline (reference sequence). The CDR3 is 16 residues long. The V end lost 5 bases, the J end lost 6 bases, and 19 bases lay between the germline ends. This CDR3 is CASSPVRAGRDEKLFF. CDR3 nucleotides: TGTGCCAGCAGCCCCGTTCGGGCAGGGAGGGATGAAAAACTGTTTTTT.

V gene TRBV2 combines with J gene TRBJ1-1; 7 nucleotides align to TRBD1. V dropped 7 bases and J dropped 8; count of bases not matched to a gene: 1. This CDR3 spans 10 amino acids. From germline, CDR1 is SNHLY and CDR2 FYNNEI. This CDR3 is CASMGQEAFF. CDR3 sequence (DNA): TGTGCCAGCATGGGACAGGAAGCTTTCTTT.

This chain joins TRBV3-1 (or the pseudogene TRBV3-2) and TRBJ1-1; the match to TRBD1 covers 9 bases. V lost 1 base to trimming and J lost 4 bases; unmatched junction nucleotides: 13. The CDR3 covers 18 residues. CDR1 is LGHDT and CDR2 is YNNKEL in the germline V gene (reference sequence). The CDR3 loop reads CASSQGFGTGFRGTEAFF. For the CDR3, the DNA is TGTGCCAGCAGCCAAGGATTTGGGACAGGGTTCCGGGGCACTGAAGCTTTCTTT.

The rearrangement links TRBV25-1 to TRBJ2-7; TRBD2 matches 11 bases. This CDR3 has 14 amino acids. The V and J ends lost 2 bases and 4 bases, in that order; junction bases with no gene match: 1. Germline V gene sequence: CDR1 MGHDK, CDR2 SYGVNS. DNA of the CDR3: TGTGCCAGCAGTGAACTAGCGGGGGGTTACGAGCAGTACTTC. This gives the protein CASSELAGGYEQYF.